This is a list of T cell receptor beta chains from one sample in a study of blood T cell repertoires in COVID-19. Sequencing was performed with immunoSEQ multiplex PCR; in TCRdb, only in-frame clones are kept and a portion is missing. The sample contains around 130,000 clones, around nine tenths of which appear only once. The sequencing input was peripheral blood. The receptors here all came from a man in his 70s with active COVID-19. Each CDR3 is given with its conserved first and last residue. The D gene is left open where the match is weak. Some rows mark clone size as missing; the rest say once, few, many or name a class of expanded clone.

cdr3_length	d_call	v_call	clone_size	j_call	cdr3_aa	cdr3_nt
15	TRBD2	TRBV7-8	-	TRBJ2-5	CASSLVLAGQETQYF	TGTGCCAGCAGCTTAGTTCTAGCGGGCCAAGAGACCCAGTACTTC
16	-	TRBV6-6	-	TRBJ2-3	CASSLPNIEGTDTQYF	TGTGCCAGCAGTTTACCAAATATAGAGGGAACAGATACGCAGTATTTT
16	TRBD1	TRBV6-1	-	TRBJ2-3	CASSGGDRGVTDTQYF	TGTGCCAGCAGTGGGGGCGACAGGGGGGTGACAGATACGCAGTATTTT
15	-	TRBV9	-	TRBJ1-1	CASSVDDFMNTEAFF	TGTGCCAGCAGCGTAGACGACTTCATGAACACTGAAGCTTTCTTT
15	-	TRBV19	once	TRBJ1-1	CASRWGQGGTTEAFF	TGTGCCAGTAGATGGGGTCAGGGAGGTACGACTGAAGCTTTCTTT
14	TRBD2	TRBV18	-	TRBJ2-7	CASSPRAGAYEQYF	TGTGCCAGCTCACCACGCGCGGGAGCCTACGAGCAGTACTTC
18	-	TRBV7-2	-	TRBJ2-3	CASSLGPPGRSFTDTQYF	TGTGCCAGCAGCCTAGGCCCCCCGGGGAGGTCCTTCACAGATACGCAGTATTTT
12	-	TRBV7-2	few	TRBJ1-5	CASSLGGGPQHF	TGTGCCAGCAGCTTAGGGGGGGGGCCCCAGCATTTT
14	-	TRBV7-3	-	TRBJ2-3	CASSLSGATDTQYF	TGTGCCAGCAGCTTAAGCGGGGCCACAGATACGCAGTATTTT
17	-	TRBV5-1	-	TRBJ2-5	CASSLGGTTGSQETQYF	TGCGCCAGCAGCTTGGGGGGCACCACAGGGAGCCAAGAGACCCAGTACTTC
15	-	TRBV7-2	-	TRBJ1-2	CASTIAPKRGYGYTF	TGTGCCAGCACTATAGCACCCAAACGGGGGTATGGCTACACCTTC
13	-	TRBV30	-	TRBJ2-7	CAWRGKGTYEQYF	TGTGCCTGGAGGGGAAAGGGGACATACGAGCAGTACTTC
13	-	TRBV21-1	-	TRBJ2-1	CASSKGPLNEQFF	TGTGCCAGCAGCAAAGGTCCTTTGAATGAGCAGTTCTTC
16	-	TRBV5-4	-	TRBJ2-3	CASSLANRYSTDTQYF	TGTGCCAGCAGCTTGGCCAACCGGTATAGCACAGATACGCAGTATTTT
14	-	TRBV6-1	-	TRBJ1-2	CASSEGLGAYGYTF	TGTGCCAGCAGTGAAGGTCTGGGGGCTTATGGCTACACCTTC
16	TRBD2	TRBV10-3	-	TRBJ2-2	CAINGGGTSGSGELFF	TGTGCCATCAATGGGGGTGGAACTAGCGGCTCCGGGGAGCTGTTTTTT